This record concerns one T cell receptor beta chain sequence. This clone was recorded a few times. Its antigen remains undetermined. No much larger clone exists at a distance of one base, and base qualities are not known. TCRbeta CDR3 regions were amplified from genomic DNA by means of the immunoSEQ Assay, a bias-controlled multiplex PCR. Per the source publication's procedure: Nucleated cell counts per sample were estimated from amplification of reference gene primers within the assay. To quantify the absolute abundance of each unique TCRbeta CDR3 rearrangement, sequence reads were collapsed and filtered. Productive Simpson clonality was computed per sample as the square root of Simpson's diversity index over productive rearrangements. TCRdb limited this immuneACCESS table to in-frame rearrangements with V and J called. A share of clones is missing; checked studies link under half to unresolved V genes, and the rest is unexplained. V, J and clone size are taken as reported in that table, and D and trimming were inferred from the DNA itself. The sample data list about 19,000 clones, and roughly 85% of these were observed just once. Of the sample, 64% is held by the ten largest clones.

Each collaborating institution followed its own protocols to collect whole blood in K2EDTA tubes. For TCRbeta analysis, collaborators shipped samples as frozen whole blood, isolated PBMCs, or DNA extracted from either of those sample types. The data derive from a study of blood T cell repertoires in COVID-19 (dated by TCRdb to 2019 to 2021). Turning to the overall study: Samples covering the acute and convalescent phases of COVID-19 were provided by collaborators in the United States, Italy and Spain. The material from the prospective study consisted of cDNA or gDNA derived from T cells, B-cell-depleted T cells, or PBMCs. Deeply sampled blood TCRbeta repertoires from subjects exposed to, actively infected with, or recovered from COVID-19 were included in the dataset. The repertoires were released in a freely available public database meant as a resource for research on the immune response to SARS-CoV-2. The samples were drawn from the first 160 participants of the ongoing ImmuneRACE study and from about 1,200 subjects provided by 6 global collaborators. Sample metadata almost always included a de-identified subject ID, COVID-19 status, age in years and sex. Where available, HLA class I and class II types were obtained from metadata supplied by the sample provider rather than from assay-based typing. General findings and caveats noted by the study authors: The quantity of clinical and demographic metadata differed by source and by participant and was supplied without curation.

Material: peripheral blood. The sequence was collected from a man at least 80 years old with acute or convalescent COVID-19.

The CDR3 reads CASSADRGSYNEQFF. The DNA sequence is given as TGTGCCAGCAGTGCGGACAGGGGTAGCTACAATGAGCAGTTCTTC. The sequence is built from TRBV2 and TRBJ2-1; 9 central nucleotides agree with TRBD1. The CDR3 runs 15 residues from the cysteine to the phenylalanine. Just the 45-base CDR3 DNA is kept, in frame starting at base 1. Here V drops 4 bases and J drops 3 bases, and the junction holds 4 bases not matched to any gene. Taken from the germline V gene, the CDR1 and CDR2 loops are SNHLY and FYNNEI.